This T cell receptor beta chain was captured by sequencing in a study of cytomegalovirus exposure and HLA in healthy donors (dated by TCRdb to about 2017). Broadly, across the study: An earlier analysis of a few hundred of the donors reported over 250 Gb of sequence data and around 100 million unique TCR beta sequences obtained from about 179 million T cells. To study patterns of TCR occurrence, a later analysis re-analyzed previously published TCR beta repertoires from 550 to 800 donors and added high-resolution HLA genotyping. Of the roughly 400 genotyped donors, approximately 81% were placed in the genetic ancestry cluster associated with self-reported Caucasian donors. An early release covering more than 500 HLA-typed donors comprised around 300 gigabases of sequencing data and roughly 86 million unique TCR sequences. High-throughput TCR immunosequencing, statistical association of individual TCRs with disease status, and machine learning were combined to predict cytomegalovirus infection status. Alongside the repertoire data, information on donor age, sex, ethnicity and CMV serostatus was compiled. HLA typing covered class I and class II loci at four-digit resolution. An earlier analysis of 587 of the donors used high-throughput TCR beta sequencing to judge whether each TCR beta V gene segment behaved as functional or pseudogenic. In a later genetic analysis, genome-wide SNP genotypes for 398 of the 666 donors were used, and that subset was treated as a discovery cohort. In addition to the first cohort of 650 to 750 subjects, a separate validation cohort of 100 to 150 different subjects was used. Across around 400 genotyped donors of the cohort, an average of approximately 200,000 unique TCR beta nucleotide sequences per donor were sequenced, and around 20% of those sequences were non-productive. The number of donors typed differed by locus, with roughly 629-640 for A, B, C, DRB1 and DQB1, roughly 520 for DQA1, 600 to 610 for DPA1, and some 450 for DPB1. All discovery cohort repertoires had been generated using a single sequencing platform. Rather than using new phenotypic data, the later analysis identified candidate immune exposures from TCR beta sequences and from how often those sequences occurred across donors. The study profiled the T cell repertoires of some 610 subjects by immunosequencing and related them to cytomegalovirus serostatus. Because of strong linkage in the cohort, roughly five DR-DQ haplotypes were treated as single units for association and clustering. The study aimed to test whether signatures of past pathogen exposure could be identified by cataloging public T cell receptors.

Overall study outcomes, separate from this receptor: A later genetic analysis associated a missense DCLRE1C variant with V-gene and J-gene trimming of TCR beta chains, and an independent cohort replicated the association. Because counts were too low, roughly 17 rarely observed V segments, including chromosome 9 orphons, were left out of the earlier analysis of 587 of the donors. Correlated functional status among segregating V segments might be attributable to linkage disequilibrium, but an unknown experimental factor could not be ruled out. In a later analysis, several top co-occurrence clusters were reported to appear linked to parvovirus B19, influenza, CMV and Epstein-Barr virus. This cohort had only TCR beta chains sequenced, and the lack of alpha or paired-chain data limited which features could be detected. The classifier was reported to diagnose cytomegalovirus status with high specificity and sensitivity in both the original and validation cohorts. When HLA alleles, especially DR and DQ, strongly co-occurred, attributing TCR associations to individual alleles was difficult. A further reported finding was that TCR beta sequences accurately predicted the HLA-A and HLA-B alleles for most subjects in the first cohort. A cluster of highly shared sequence variants was judged likely to represent a technical artifact of the sequencing pipeline. A later analysis associated some 17,000 TCR beta sequences with specific HLA alleles at a false discovery rate of 0.05. Some IMGT-functional V segments, including TRBV6-2 and TRBV6-3, could not be told apart with the 87-base-pair reads, so those segments were excluded. Across donors, most TCR sequences were observed very rarely, whereas some public TCRs were present in many individuals. The study listed 150 to 200 TCR beta chains as associated with cytomegalovirus. In a later analysis, the rate of TCR association differed among HLA loci, with DRB1 alleles having the most associated TCRs and HLA-C alleles having the fewest. Because HLA typing was missing for some donors at each locus, association tests included only the typed subset. A later analysis found that most CMV-associated TCR beta chains appeared HLA-restricted, with HLA associations seemingly driven largely by CMV exposure. Roughly uniform sequencing depth across donors was assumed in presence/absence analyses, although this assumption may not hold. The only immune exposure information available for the cohort was CMV serostatus. Compared with the approximately 670-donor mean, donors in an Asian-associated ancestry cluster had fewer N-insertions in productive TCRs, according to a later genetic analysis. In an earlier analysis of around 500 of the donors, most TCR beta V segments appeared in productive rearrangements about 87% or about 30% of the time, broadly matching IMGT annotations. It was suggested by the authors that the approach could potentially be generalized to other disease states and immunological phenotypes. In a later analysis, HLA-associated TCR beta chains were found to be more clonally expanded and to have lower generation probabilities than equally common non-associated chains. In vitro tests confirmed that three of the cytomegalovirus-associated TCR beta chains recognize cytomegalovirus antigens.

In total, roughly 670 healthy bone marrow donors made up the cohort. Cohort members were all nominally healthy when sampled, although unrecorded immune exposures were likely present. The donor tested CMV seronegative, placing the donor among the 350 to 400 seronegative members of the cohort. A peripheral blood sample was provided by each donor, and peripheral blood mononuclear cells were used for TCR beta sequencing. The Qiagen DNeasy Blood Extraction Kit was used to extract genomic DNA from the blood cell samples. Library prep was done by the immunoSEQ multiplex PCR assay. A mixture of 60 forward primers for TCR Vbeta segments and 13 reverse primers for TCR Jbeta segments was used in the multiplex PCR. A multiplex PCR assay on genomic DNA amplified the CDR3 region of rearranged TCR beta genes. On the Illumina HiSeq System, the amplified TCR beta libraries were sequenced as 87-base-pair reads. In the authors' own workflow: In a later analysis, 77 million or so unique TCR beta chains were counted across the roughly 670 repertoires, and roughly 11 million of these chains were shared by at least two donors. Raw reads were error-corrected and collapsed into unique sequences by a nearest-neighbor algorithm in which closely related sequences were merged to remove PCR and sequencing errors. Alignment of CDR3 sequences to IMGT reference sequences was used to assign V, D and J gene segments. For a sequence to be retained, a match of at least six nucleotides to both a V gene segment and a J gene segment was required. A rearrangement counted as productive if the CDR3 had no stop codons and remained in frame with V and J, and every other rearrangement counted as non-productive. CDR3 was defined by IMGT convention, running from the second conserved V-encoded cysteine to the conserved J-encoded phenylalanine. In an earlier analysis of more than 550 of the donors, sequences lacking an unambiguous match to a single V gene segment were excluded. An earlier analysis of about 590 of the donors classified V segments as functional when productive rearrangements were above 56.7% and as segregating when the standard deviation between donors was above 5%. A statistical classification framework was developed to diagnose cytomegalovirus status using the catalog of TCR beta chain sequences. In a later analysis, V and J genes were assigned by comparing TCR nucleotide sequences against IMGT/GENE-DB human TR gene sequences. A later analysis assigned CDR3 sequences and most-parsimonious VDJ recombination scenarios with the TCRdist pipeline. A later analysis defined each TCR beta chain by its CDR3 amino acid sequence plus V-gene family, and excluded reads lacking a unique V-gene family. A later analysis removed several hundred highly shared, low-generation-probability nucleotide sequences to deal with suspected cross-contamination and a sequencing artifact. In a later analysis, a clonal expansion index for each public chain was calculated from normalized within-repertoire ranks of inferred template counts. A later analysis computed generation probabilities with a VDJ recombination model fitted to out-of-frame rearrangements, and checked the results against IGoR. In a later analysis, TCR-TCR, TCR-HLA and TCR-CMV co-occurrence was scored with hypergeometric tests, and a repertoire-size bias correction was applied to TCR pairs. In a later analysis, false discovery rates were estimated by permuting HLA or CMV assignments 20 times. In a later analysis, co-occurring TCRs were grouped using DBSCAN, and TCRdist sequence similarity was added for clustering within HLA-allele-positive subsets. For co-occurrence clustering, repertoires with fewer than 30,000 or more than 120,000 public chains were excluded, along with roughly five repertoires with anomalous nucleotide sharing. What TCRdb holds here is the immuneACCESS table cut down to in-frame rearrangements. Part of the clones is not present; checked against another copy, under half of the missing clones reflect an unresolved V gene, and the others are unexplained. V and J calls and clone size are those listed in that table; D and trimming were worked out from the DNA. Recorded for this sample are more than 100,000 clones; approximately 60% of them occurred a single time. In total, the top ten clones hold approximately 2.5% of the sample.

The CDR3 contains 14 residues, cysteine and phenylalanine counted. The read is trimmed to its CDR3 DNA, 42 bases read in frame from base 1. For CDR1 and CDR2, the germline V gene lists SGHVS and FQNEAQ. Trimming costs V 2 bases and J 5 bases, and their ends lie 12 bases apart. Comment on this clone: Its antigen has not been determined. One base away there is no much larger clone; base qualities are not given.

The clonotype comes from a woman aged 40 to 55 in good health and CMV-seronegative. Sequencing input: PBMCs. The sequence is built from TRBV7-8 and TRBJ1-2, with TRBD1 tentatively as D gene (5 bases match). In nucleotide form, the sequence is TGTGCCAGCAGCTTATCCACGGGGGGATATGGCTACACCTTC. Its amino acids are CASSLSTGGYGYTF.